The source of this TCR beta chain is a study of cytomegalovirus exposure and HLA in healthy donors. There are 16 residues in the CDR3. Germline values: CDR1 SGHVS, CDR2 FNYEAQ. J lost 4 bases, V lost 4 bases, and 7 bases had no gene match. Study results and limitations: Cytomegalovirus status was reportedly diagnosed by the classifier with high sensitivity and specificity.

Researchers ran the PCR with 60 Vbeta and 13 Jbeta primers. Clones were read by immunoSEQ multiplex PCR, and TCRdb kept only the in-frame ones, dropping some. The sample consists of tens of thousands of clones, 78% of them appearing once. In nominal health when sampled, donors likely had unrecorded immune exposures nonetheless. Remarks on this clone: The antigen is unknown.

The rearrangement joins TRBV7-6 to TRBJ2-7; TRBD2 aligns across 13 bases. The sample consisted of PBMCs. The clonotype was recovered from a male donor in good health and CMV-seropositive. The CDR3 coding sequence is TGTGCCAGCAGCTCGGGGGGACTAGCGGGATCATACGAGCAGTACTTC. Protein: CASSSGGLAGSYEQYF.